Detailed here is one T cell receptor (beta chain). Its antigen is unknown. This sample was included in a study of OX40 agonist ivuxolimab in advanced cancers. At the level of the study: Of the patients, three showed partial responses, one with hepatocellular carcinoma and two with cutaneous melanoma.

Profiled with immunoSEQ multiplex PCR; TCRdb holds only in-frame clones, not every one. The sample has roughly 65,000 clones, roughly 84% seen once. Study conclusions and caveats: Determination of antigen specificity was not performed for the expanded peripheral T cells.

Blood samples were obtained at baseline, cycle 4 day 1, and cycle 7 day 1. CDR3 length: 14 residues. V dropped 5 bases and J dropped 4; count of bases not matched to a gene: 3. Germline CDR1 is MNHNY and CDR2 is SVGAGI (reference sequence). The chain has TRBV6-6 and TRBJ1-2, with TRBD1 matching over 11 bases. The starting material was CD4+ or CD8+ T cells sorted from blood, obtained in a trial of the OX40 agonist ivuxolimab. The clonotype originates from an adult with an advanced solid tumor such as melanoma, head and neck, liver or kidney cancer. This chain's CDR3 is CASSGTGGAYGYTF. DNA for the CDR3: TGTGCCAGCAGTGGGACAGGGGGAGCCTATGGCTACACCTTC.